These T cell receptor beta chains were read from a single sample in a study of beta chain features in type 1 diabetes. Measured with immunoSEQ multiplex PCR; TCRdb has only the in-frame clones, and not every one. The sample lists more than 550,000 clones, about 14% occurring once. The sequencing sample was made of naive CD4+ T cells from blood. The receptors shown here come from a man aged 18 to 35 with type 1 diabetes. The conserved cysteine and the conserved F or W are not part of the CDR3 here.

TRBV6-6	TRBJ1-2	ASSPGTRGYGYT
TRBV5-4	TRBJ1-2	ASSLDGYGYT
TRBV14	TRBJ2-5	ASSQVTSGRWRTQY
TRBV2	TRBJ2-1	ASNWFDNEQF
TRBV4-3	TRBJ1-6	ASSQEALGQGLRPLH
TRBV5-1	TRBJ2-3	ASSLRAGLRGEY
TRBV2	TRBJ1-2	ASRDRAQSRYT
TRBV5-1	TRBJ2-4	ASSSTTAGASTKNIQY
TRBV30	TRBJ1-1	AWTPFVDTEAF
TRBV6-1	TRBJ2-7	ASSERLVRESYEQY
TRBV5-1	TRBJ2-3	ASSLTADTQY
TRBV7-9	TRBJ1-1	ASSLQQRDTEAF
TRBV5-4	TRBJ2-7	ASSTGHGYEQY
TRBV18	TRBJ1-4	ASSPRSGKATNEKLF
TRBV15	TRBJ2-7	ATSRGILGMLNEQY
TRBV27	TRBJ2-1	ASRLQGRSSYNEQF
TRBV4-3	TRBJ2-3	ASSQAPKRSSTDTQY
TRBV9	TRBJ1-5	ASSVGPGIQPQH
TRBV7-9	TRBJ2-3	AGAGDTQY
TRBV5-1	TRBJ2-7	ASSSTGTTYEQY
TRBV30	TRBJ1-3	AWTVVSGNTIY
TRBV27	TRBJ1-2	ASSFLAGYGYT
TRBV5-4	TRBJ2-1	ASSSAKGDRGNEQF
TRBV30	TRBJ2-5	AWSVIGETQY
TRBV20-1	TRBJ2-7	SAPLEGLRY
TRBV29-1	TRBJ1-2	SVVAGEGVGGYT